This T cell receptor (beta chain) was retrieved from a study of blood T cell repertoires in COVID-19. Study information: T cells, B-cell-depleted T cells, or PBMCs provided the cDNA or gDNA that served as material.

Trimming removed 7 bases at V and 6 bases at J, with 18 bases between. CDR1 and CDR2 (germline): GTSNPN, SVGIG (reference sequence). This CDR3 contains 13 residues. The assay was immunoSEQ multiplex PCR, and TCRdb's table has in-frame clones only and misses some. This sample has fewer than 350,000 clones, with 88% found just once. The gene calls are TRBV30 and TRBJ1-1, with D unclear. This TCR came from a woman aged 25 to 39 who had recovered from COVID-19. The sequencing sample was made of PBMCs or T cells enriched from blood (not recorded which). This CDR3 is CAFVEVLNPEAFF. The CDR3 coding sequence is TGTGCCTTTGTAGAGGTCTTAAACCCTGAAGCTTTCTTT.